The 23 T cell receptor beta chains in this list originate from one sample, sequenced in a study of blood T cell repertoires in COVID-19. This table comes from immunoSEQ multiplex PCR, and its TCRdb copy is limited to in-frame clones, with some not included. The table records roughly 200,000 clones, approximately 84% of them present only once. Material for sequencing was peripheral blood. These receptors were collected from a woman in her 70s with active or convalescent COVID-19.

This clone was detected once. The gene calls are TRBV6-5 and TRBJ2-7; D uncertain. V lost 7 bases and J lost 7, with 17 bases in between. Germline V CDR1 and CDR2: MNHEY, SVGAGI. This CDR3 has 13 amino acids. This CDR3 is CASNRLLSREQYF. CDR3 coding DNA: TGTGCCAGCAACCGTCTCCTCAGCAGGGAGCAGTACTTC.

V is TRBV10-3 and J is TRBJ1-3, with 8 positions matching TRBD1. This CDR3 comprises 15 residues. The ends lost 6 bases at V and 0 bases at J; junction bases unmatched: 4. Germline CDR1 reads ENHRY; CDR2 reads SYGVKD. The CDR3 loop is CAIREDRVSGNTIYF. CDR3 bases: TGTGCCATCAGGGAGGACAGGGTCTCTGGAAACACCATATATTTT.

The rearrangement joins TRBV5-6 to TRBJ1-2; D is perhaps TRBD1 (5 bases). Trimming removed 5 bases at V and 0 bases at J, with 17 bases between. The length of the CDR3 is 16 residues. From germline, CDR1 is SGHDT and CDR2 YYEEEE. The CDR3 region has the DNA TGTGCCAGCAGTCTACAGGAGTTACTTTCTAACTATGGCTACACCTTC. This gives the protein CASSLQELLSNYGYTF.

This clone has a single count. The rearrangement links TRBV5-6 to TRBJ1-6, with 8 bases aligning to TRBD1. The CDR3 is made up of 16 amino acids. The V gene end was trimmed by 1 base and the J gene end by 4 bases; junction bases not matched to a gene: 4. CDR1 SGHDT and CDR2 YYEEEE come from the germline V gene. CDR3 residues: CASSLSRGLYNSPLHF. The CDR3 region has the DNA TGTGCCAGCAGCTTGAGCAGGGGGCTTTATAATTCACCCCTCCACTTT.

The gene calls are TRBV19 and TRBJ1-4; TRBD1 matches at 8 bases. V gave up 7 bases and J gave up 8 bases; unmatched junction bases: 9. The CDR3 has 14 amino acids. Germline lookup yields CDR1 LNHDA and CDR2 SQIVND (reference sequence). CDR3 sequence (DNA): TGTGCCAGTACCATGGACAGGGTAGGGGAAAAACTGTTTTTT. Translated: CASTMDRVGEKLFF.

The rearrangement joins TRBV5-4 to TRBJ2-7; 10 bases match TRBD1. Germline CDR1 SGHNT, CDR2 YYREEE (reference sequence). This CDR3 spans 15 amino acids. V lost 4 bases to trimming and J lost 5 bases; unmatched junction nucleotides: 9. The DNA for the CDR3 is TGTGCCAGCAGCCCGGGACAGGGGAGTATAAACGAGCAGTACTTC. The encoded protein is CASSPGQGSINEQYF.

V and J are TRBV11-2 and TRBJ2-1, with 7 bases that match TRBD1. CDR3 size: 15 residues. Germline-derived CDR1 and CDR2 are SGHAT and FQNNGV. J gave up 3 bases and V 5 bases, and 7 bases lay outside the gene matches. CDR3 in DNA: TGTGCCAGCAGCACAGGGGCTGCCGGCTACAATGAGCAGTTCTTC. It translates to CASSTGAAGYNEQFF.

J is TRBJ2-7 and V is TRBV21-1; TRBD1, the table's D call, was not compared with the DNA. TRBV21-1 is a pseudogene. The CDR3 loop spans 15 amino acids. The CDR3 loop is CASSFDRESSYEQYF. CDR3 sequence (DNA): TGTGCCAGCAGTTTCGACAGGGAAAGCTCCTACGAGCAGTACTTC.

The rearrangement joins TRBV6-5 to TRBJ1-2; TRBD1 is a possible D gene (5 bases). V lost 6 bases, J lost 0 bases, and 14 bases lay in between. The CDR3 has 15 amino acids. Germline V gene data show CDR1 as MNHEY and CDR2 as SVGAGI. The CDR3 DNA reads TGTGCCAGCAGGCAAGAGGCAGGGCCTAACTATGGCTACACCTTC. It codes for CASRQEAGPNYGYTF.

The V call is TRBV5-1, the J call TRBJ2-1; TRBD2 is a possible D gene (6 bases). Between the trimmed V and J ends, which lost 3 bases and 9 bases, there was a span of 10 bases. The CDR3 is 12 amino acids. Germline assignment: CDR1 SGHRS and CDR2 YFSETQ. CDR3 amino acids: CASSSSGPEQFF. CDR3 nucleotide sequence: TGCGCCAGCAGCTCCAGCGGGCCTGAGCAGTTCTTC.

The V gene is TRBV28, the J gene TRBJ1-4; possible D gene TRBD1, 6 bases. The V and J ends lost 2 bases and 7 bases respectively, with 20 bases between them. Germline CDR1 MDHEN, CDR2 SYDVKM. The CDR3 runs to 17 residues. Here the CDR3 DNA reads TGTGCCAGCAGTTTACTTACGGGGGGGGCGGGTAGTGAAAAACTGTTTTTT. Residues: CASSLLTGGAGSEKLFF.

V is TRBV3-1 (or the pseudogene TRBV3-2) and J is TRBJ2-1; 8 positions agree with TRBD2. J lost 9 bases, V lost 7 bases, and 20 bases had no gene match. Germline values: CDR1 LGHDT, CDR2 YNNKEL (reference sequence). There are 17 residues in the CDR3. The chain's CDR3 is CASTYDWAGGMISEQFF. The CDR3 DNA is TGTGCCAGCACATATGACTGGGCGGGAGGTATGATTAGTGAGCAGTTCTTC.

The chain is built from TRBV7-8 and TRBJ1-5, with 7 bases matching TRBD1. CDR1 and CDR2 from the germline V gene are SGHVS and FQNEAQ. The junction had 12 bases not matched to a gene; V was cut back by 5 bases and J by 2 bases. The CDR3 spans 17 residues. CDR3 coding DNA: TGTGCCAGCAGCCGCCGACAGGGCGGCATGGGCAATCAGCCCCAGCATTTT. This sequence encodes CASSRRQGGMGNQPQHF.

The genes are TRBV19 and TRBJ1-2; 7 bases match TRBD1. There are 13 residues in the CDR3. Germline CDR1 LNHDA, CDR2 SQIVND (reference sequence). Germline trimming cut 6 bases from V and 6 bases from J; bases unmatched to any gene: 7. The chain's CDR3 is CASRDTTGHGYTF. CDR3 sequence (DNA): TGTGCCAGTAGGGACACGACAGGGCATGGCTACACCTTC.

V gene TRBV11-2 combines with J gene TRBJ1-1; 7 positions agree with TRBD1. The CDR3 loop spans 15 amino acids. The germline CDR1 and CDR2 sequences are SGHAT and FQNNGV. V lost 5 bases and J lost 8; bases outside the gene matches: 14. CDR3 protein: CASSGRQGRAEEAFF. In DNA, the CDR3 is TGTGCCAGCAGCGGACGACAGGGACGGGCGGAAGAAGCTTTCTTT. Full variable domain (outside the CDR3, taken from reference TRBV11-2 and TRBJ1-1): EAGVAQSPRYKIIEKRQSVAFWCNPISGHATLYWYQQILGQGPKLLIQFQNNGVVDDSQLPKDRFSAERLKGVDSTLKIQPAKLEDSAVYLCASSGRQGRAEEAFFGQGTRLTVV.

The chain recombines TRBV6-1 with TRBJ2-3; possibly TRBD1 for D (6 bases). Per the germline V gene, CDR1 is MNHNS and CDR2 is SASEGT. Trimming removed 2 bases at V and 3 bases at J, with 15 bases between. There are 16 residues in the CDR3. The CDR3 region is CASSEQPSRGTDTQYF. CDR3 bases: TGTGCCAGCAGTGAACAACCCTCAAGGGGGACAGATACGCAGTATTTT.

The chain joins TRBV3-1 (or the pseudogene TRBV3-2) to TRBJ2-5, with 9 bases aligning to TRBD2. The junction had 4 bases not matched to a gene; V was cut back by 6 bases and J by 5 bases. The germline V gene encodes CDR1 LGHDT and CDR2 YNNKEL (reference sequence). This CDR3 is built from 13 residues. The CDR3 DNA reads TGTGCCAGCAGTGGGACTAGCCGGGAGACCCAGTACTTC. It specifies CASSGTSRETQYF.

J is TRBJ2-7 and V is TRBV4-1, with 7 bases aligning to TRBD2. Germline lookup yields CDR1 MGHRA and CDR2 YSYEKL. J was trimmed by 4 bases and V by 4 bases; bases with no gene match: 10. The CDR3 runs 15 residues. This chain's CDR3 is CASSPGGGSIYEQYF. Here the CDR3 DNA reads TGCGCCAGCAGCCCCGGCGGCGGGAGTATATACGAGCAGTACTTC.

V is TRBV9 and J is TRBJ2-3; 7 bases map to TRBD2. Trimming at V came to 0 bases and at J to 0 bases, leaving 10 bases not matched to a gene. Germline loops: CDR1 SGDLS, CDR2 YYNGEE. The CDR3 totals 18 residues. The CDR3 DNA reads TGTGCCAGCAGCGTAGGACTAAGCGGGACGCCTAGCACAGATACGCAGTATTTT. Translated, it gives CASSVGLSGTPSTDTQYF.

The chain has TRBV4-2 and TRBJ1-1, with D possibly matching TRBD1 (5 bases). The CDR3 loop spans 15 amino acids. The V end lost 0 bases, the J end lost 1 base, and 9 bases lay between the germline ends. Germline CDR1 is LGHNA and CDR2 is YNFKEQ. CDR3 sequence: CASSQEPGQNTEAFF. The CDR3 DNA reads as TGTGCCAGCAGCCAAGAGCCCGGACAGAACACTGAAGCTTTCTTT.

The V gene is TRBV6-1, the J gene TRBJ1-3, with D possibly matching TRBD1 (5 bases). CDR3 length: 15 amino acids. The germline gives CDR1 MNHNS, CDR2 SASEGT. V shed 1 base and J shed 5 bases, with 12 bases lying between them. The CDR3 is CASSEEAGGRNTIYF. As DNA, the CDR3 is TGTGCCAGCAGTGAAGAGGCCGGGGGTAGAAACACCATATATTTT.

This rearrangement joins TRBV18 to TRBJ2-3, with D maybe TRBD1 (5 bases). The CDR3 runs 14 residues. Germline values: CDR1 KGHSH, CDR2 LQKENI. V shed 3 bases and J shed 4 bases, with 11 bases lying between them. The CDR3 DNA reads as TGTGCCAGCTCACCGCCAGCCAGGGCAGATACGCAGTATTTT. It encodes CASSPPARADTQYF. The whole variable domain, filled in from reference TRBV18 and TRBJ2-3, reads NAGVMQNPRHLVRRRGQEARLRCSPMKGHSHVYWYRQLPEEGLKFMVYLQKENIIDESGMPKERFSAEFPKEGPSILRIQQVVRGDSAAYFCASSPPARADTQYFGPGTRLTVL.

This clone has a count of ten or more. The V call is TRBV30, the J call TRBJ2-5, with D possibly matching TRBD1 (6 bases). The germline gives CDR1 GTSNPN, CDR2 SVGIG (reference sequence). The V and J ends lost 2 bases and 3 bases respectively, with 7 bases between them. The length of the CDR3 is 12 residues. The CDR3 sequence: CAWSPGEETQYF. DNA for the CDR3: TGTGCCTGGAGTCCAGGGGAAGAGACCCAGTACTTC.